The entry below describes one T cell receptor (beta chain). This entry is derived from a study of long-term antiretroviral therapy in people with HIV. At survey level, the immunoSEQ assay was run in its v3.0 version. Profiling relied on immunoSEQ multiplex PCR, and the TCRdb table lists in-frame clones only, not all of them. The table includes 30,000 to 45,000 clones, roughly 78% detected once. The germline V gene has CDR1 SGHAT and CDR2 FQNNGV. The CDR3 is 16 residues long. V was cut by 4 bases and J by 2 bases, with 15 bases left in between. The chain employs TRBV11-2 and TRBJ1-5; D perhaps matches TRBD1 (5 bases). Sequenced material: unsorted PBMCs, taken 3.4 years after starting antiretroviral therapy. The TCR sequence derives from a man aged 25 to 45 with HIV. CDR3 DNA: TGTGCCAGCAGCTCACTGGGGACCGTAGGCAATCAGCCCCAGCATTTT. Amino acids: CASSSLGTVGNQPQHF. Full variable domain (outside the CDR3, taken from reference TRBV11-2 and TRBJ1-5): EAGVAQSPRYKIIEKRQSVAFWCNPISGHATLYWYQQILGQGPKLLIQFQNNGVVDDSQLPKDRFSAERLKGVDSTLKIQPAKLEDSAVYLCASSSLGTVGNQPQHFGDGTRLSIL.